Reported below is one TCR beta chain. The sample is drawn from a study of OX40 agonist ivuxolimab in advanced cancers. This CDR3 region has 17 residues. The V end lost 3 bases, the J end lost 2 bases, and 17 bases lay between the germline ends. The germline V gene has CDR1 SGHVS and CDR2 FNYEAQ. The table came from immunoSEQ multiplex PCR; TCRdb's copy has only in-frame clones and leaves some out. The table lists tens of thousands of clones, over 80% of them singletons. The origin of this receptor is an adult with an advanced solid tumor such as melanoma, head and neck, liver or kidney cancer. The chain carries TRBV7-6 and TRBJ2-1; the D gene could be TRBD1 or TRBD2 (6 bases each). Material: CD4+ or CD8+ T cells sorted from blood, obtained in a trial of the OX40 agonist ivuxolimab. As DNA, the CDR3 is TGTGCCAGCAGCTTCAGGTCCGGGGGCGGCCCCTACAATGAGCAGTTCTTC. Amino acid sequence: CASSFRSGGGPYNEQFF.